Included here is one T cell receptor (beta chain) sequence, with context. The CDR3 is 14 amino acids. V lost 3 bases and J 4 bases, leaving 12 bases between the germline ends. Germline assignment: CDR1 SGHNT and CDR2 YENEEA. This sample stems from a study of brain T cells in children with intractable seizures. Clones were sequenced by immunoSEQ multiplex PCR, and TCRdb holds only the in-frame ones, with some missing. The sample consists of about 110,000 clones, approximately 94% of them appearing once. The chain is built from TRBV11-3 and TRBJ2-5; perhaps TRBD2 as D (6 bases). The sequencing here drew on peripheral blood, taken at surgery. This clonotype was obtained from a boy younger than two with hemimegalencephaly and intractable seizures. The CDR3 DNA follows: TGTGCCAGCAGCTTTGGGGGGTATGGAGAGACCCAGTACTTC. Translated: CASSFGGYGETQYF.